The 13 T cell receptor beta chains below come from one sample, sequenced in a study of control samples from healthy donors and cancer patients. Profiling relied on immunoSEQ multiplex PCR, and the TCRdb table lists in-frame clones only, not all of them. The sample records approximately 37,000 clones, about 83% being singletons. Source material: PBMCs. The receptors originated from a woman aged 60-75 years with lung cancer.

The chain recombines TRBV9 with TRBJ1-1; possible D gene TRBD1, 5 bases. The CDR3 loop spans 13 amino acids. The V and J ends lost 3 bases and 0 bases respectively, with 6 bases between them. Germline V gives CDR1 SGDLS, CDR2 YYNGEE. The CDR3 nucleotides are TGTGCCAGCAGCGGAGGGGTGAACACTGAAGCTTTCTTT. Translation: CASSGGVNTEAFF.

The chain carries TRBV3-1 (or the pseudogene TRBV3-2) and TRBJ2-3; TRBD2 is a possible D gene (6 bases). Trimming left V 1 base short and J 8 bases short, with 10 bases between. The V gene's germline CDR1 is LGHDT and CDR2 YNNKEL (reference sequence). This CDR3 comprises 13 residues. CDR3 coding DNA: TGTGCCAGCAGCCAAGGCTCGGAGGGTACGCAGTATTTT. Its protein product is CASSQGSEGTQYF.

This rearrangement joins TRBV5-1 to TRBJ2-7; D call uncertain. V was cut by 0 bases and J by 5 bases, with 18 bases left in between. The germline CDR1 and CDR2 sequences are SGHRS and YFSETQ. The CDR3 loop spans 16 amino acids. The CDR3 protein is CASSLGRTATSNEQYF. The CDR3 nucleotides read TGCGCCAGCAGCTTGGGGCGGACCGCGACGTCGAACGAGCAGTACTTC.

The CDR3 DNA sequence: TGTGCCAGCAGTGTAAGGGTTCAGCCCCAGCATTTT. Its protein is CASSVRVQPQHF. The genes are TRBV2 and TRBJ1-5; no definite D call. This CDR3 contains 12 residues. Per germline, CDR1 SNHLY and CDR2 FYNNEI. Trimming pared 4 bases from V and 6 bases from J, leaving 7 bases between.

J is TRBJ2-3 and V is TRBV9; D is unresolved. The CDR3 runs to 11 residues. Germline values: CDR1 SGDLS, CDR2 YYNGEE. V was shortened by 7 bases and J by 5 bases, with 8 bases between the two germline ends. The CDR3 DNA is TGTGCCAGCGCATTCGGAGATACGCAGTATTTT. This encodes CASAFGDTQYF.

This clone came up a few times. The chain combines TRBV6-5 with TRBJ2-7; 7 nucleotides agree with TRBD1. This CDR3 spans 15 amino acids. Germline lookup yields CDR1 MNHEY and CDR2 SVGAGI. J lost 7 bases, V lost 2 bases, and 11 bases had no gene match. CDR3 in amino acids: CASSYSDRDDREQYF. CDR3 bases: TGTGCCAGCAGTTACAGTGACAGGGATGATAGGGAGCAGTACTTC.

This clone appeared once. The CDR3 loop is CASSYRGGQETQYF. The CDR3 DNA is TGTGCCAGCAGCTACAGGGGCGGCCAAGAGACCCAGTACTTC. The chain combines TRBV7-3 with TRBJ2-5, with 7 bases matching TRBD1. CDR3 length: 14 amino acids. CDR1 SGHTA and CDR2 FQGTGA come from the germline V gene. V lost 4 bases and J lost 1; bases outside the gene matches: 3.

This sequence joins TRBV5-1 and TRBJ1-4, with D possibly TRBD1 on 5 matching bases. V was cut by 0 bases and J by 6 bases, with 15 bases left in between. The germline CDR1 and CDR2 sequences are SGHRS and YFSETQ. The CDR3 is made up of 16 amino acids. CDR3 sequence reads: CASSLDHRHVYEKLFF. The CDR3 DNA follows: TGCGCCAGCAGCTTGGACCACAGGCATGTTTATGAAAAACTGTTTTTT. The entire variable domain, with the rest obtained from reference TRBV5-1 and TRBJ1-4, is as follows: KAGVTQTPRYLIKTRGQQVTLSCSPISGHRSVSWYQQTPGQGLQFLFEYFSETQRNKGNFPGRFSGRQFSNSRSEMNVSTLELGDSALYLCASSLDHRHVYEKLFFGSGTQLSVL.

In nucleotides, the CDR3 is TGTGCCAGCAGTGCCCTGCAAGCCACAGAAAAACTGTTTTTT. Protein product: CASSALQATEKLFF. The chain employs TRBV25-1 and TRBJ1-4; D gene unclear. The CDR3 spans 14 residues. Trimming shortened V by 4 bases and J by 8 bases, and 14 bases separated the two germline ends. The germline V gene has CDR1 MGHDK and CDR2 SYGVNS.

V and J are TRBV7-9 and TRBJ2-5, with 9 bases lining up with TRBD1. Germline CDR1 and CDR2: SEHNR and FQNEAQ (reference sequence). Germline trimming cut 1 base from V and 0 bases from J; bases unmatched to any gene: 6. The CDR3 loop spans 17 amino acids. The CDR3 loop reads CASSLDPWTGDQETQYF. DNA of the CDR3: TGTGCCAGCAGCTTAGATCCCTGGACAGGGGACCAAGAGACCCAGTACTTC.

This clone is a singleton in its sample. The chain employs TRBV28 and TRBJ2-7; D is undetermined. CDR1 is MDHEN and CDR2 is SYDVKM in the germline V gene. The V end was cut by 1 base, the J end by 6 bases, with 10 bases between. The CDR3 is 13 residues long. The CDR3 loop reads CASSLSGVGEQYF. The CDR3 nucleotides are TGTGCCAGCAGTTTATCTGGGGTTGGCGAGCAGTACTTC.

The chain recombines TRBV4-2 with TRBJ1-1; perhaps TRBD1 as D (5 bases). The germline gives CDR1 LGHNA, CDR2 YNFKEQ. V lost 1 base, J lost 0 bases, and 12 bases lay in between. This CDR3 is 16 amino acids long. In DNA, the CDR3 is TGTGCCAGCAGCCAAGTTGAGGGGTCGATGAACACTGAAGCTTTCTTT. Translating gives CASSQVEGSMNTEAFF.

CDR3 in DNA: TGTGCAGGGTCGCTGGGTGGTATCGAAAAACTGTTTTTT. Translation: CAGSLGGIEKLFF. The rearrangement links TRBV30 to TRBJ1-4; unclear D gene. The CDR3 length is 13 residues. CDR1 and CDR2 from the germline V gene are GTSNPN and SVGIG (reference sequence).